This T cell receptor beta chain came from a study of graft-versus-host responses after intestinal transplantation. Study-level information: The study gave all recipients anti-thymocyte globulin induction, then tacrolimus and steroids for 2 to 3 years.

Responders that carried the CFSE label, approximately 200,000 of them, were plated with approximately 200,000 irradiated, violet-dye-labeled stimulator cells. Proliferating CFSE-low CD3+CD4+ and CD3+CD8+ responders were sorted after the reaction. Broader study findings: Declining HvG levels early post-transplant were linked to peak circulating GvH clone levels.

Germline-derived CDR1 and CDR2 are MNHNY and SVGAGI (reference sequence). The germline V and J ends were trimmed by 7 bases and 8 bases, with 14 bases remaining between them. This CDR3 comprises 12 residues. In this sample, this clone turned up once. The repertoire was sequenced with immunoSEQ multiplex PCR; TCRdb's copy has only in-frame clones and lacks some. Among fewer than 9,500 clones listed, roughly a third were seen once. The sample in question was alloreactive CD8+ T cells from a mixed lymphocyte reaction culture, obtained before transplantation. Subset specified: CFSE-low proliferating T cells sorted from roughly 6-day pre-transplant mixed lymphocyte reaction (GvH or HvG direction). The V call is TRBV6-6, the J call TRBJ1-2; D gene unclear. The clonotype comes from a human patient who was an organ donor for intestinal transplantation. The CDR3 here is CASTQMGGGYTF. The CDR3 nucleotides are TGTGCCAGCACCCAAATGGGAGGCGGCTACACCTTC.